Below, 27 T cell receptor beta chains from the same sample are listed, as sequenced in a study of T cell responses to AZD1222 COVID-19 vaccine. The table came from immunoSEQ multiplex PCR; TCRdb's copy has only in-frame clones and leaves some out. The repertoire holds over 100,000 clones, with less than 90% as singletons. The starting material was peripheral blood, obtained on day 0 of AZD1222 vaccination. Source of these receptors: an adult in good health.

This rearrangement joins TRBV4-1 to TRBJ2-5, with D perhaps TRBD2 (6 bases). Trimming removed 4 bases from V and 3 bases from J, with 12 bases in between. The CDR3 contains 14 residues. Germline V lookup: CDR1 MGHRA, CDR2 YSYEKL. CDR3: CASSPRGLEETQYF. CDR3 sequence (DNA): TGCGCCAGCAGCCCCCGGGGACTGGAAGAGACCCAGTACTTC.

V usage is TRBV5-1 and J usage is TRBJ2-3; TRBD2 matches 7 bases. This CDR3 is built from 15 residues. Trimming cost V 5 bases and J 6 bases; bases outside gene matches: 12. The germline gives CDR1 SGHRS, CDR2 YFSETQ. The CDR3 reads CASSRLAGDSDTQYF. The CDR3 nucleotides are TGCGCCAGCAGTCGTTTAGCGGGTGACTCTGATACGCAGTATTTT.

The chain joins TRBV28 to TRBJ1-1, with D uncertain. Germline V gives CDR1 MDHEN, CDR2 SYDVKM. The CDR3 loop spans 12 amino acids. Trimming shortened V by 7 bases and J by 10 bases, and 16 bases separated the two germline ends. Here the CDR3 DNA reads TGTGCCAGCATCCATGGGGTATATGTAGCTTTCTTT. Its protein product is CASIHGVYVAFF.

This chain connects TRBV5-4 to TRBJ1-1; TRBD1 might be the D (6 bases). CDR1 is SGHNT and CDR2 is YYREEE in the germline V gene (reference sequence). Between the trimmed V and J ends, which lost 4 bases and 1 base, there was a span of 11 bases. The CDR3 length is 14 residues. CDR3 sequence reads: CASSPQDRNTEAFF. The CDR3, as DNA: TGTGCCAGCAGCCCACAGGACAGGAACACTGAAGCTTTCTTT.

This clone was detected only a few times. This sequence joins TRBV19 and TRBJ1-3, with D perhaps TRBD1 (6 bases). Germline CDR1 reads LNHDA; CDR2 reads SQIVND (reference sequence). This CDR3 has 17 residues. Trimming left V 5 bases short and J 0 bases short, with 17 bases between. The CDR3 DNA is TGTGCCAGTAGTCCGGGCGGACAGTCTTTCTCTGGAAACACCATATATTTT. It translates to CASSPGGQSFSGNTIYF.

This clone was recorded only once. The DNA for the CDR3 is TGTGCCAGCAGCGGGGGACCTCTGGATCAGCCCCAGCATTTT. Translated, it gives CASSGGPLDQPQHF. The chain has TRBV7-9 and TRBJ1-5; tentatively, D is TRBD1 (5 bases). The CDR3 runs to 14 residues. Trimming took off 5 bases at V and 5 bases at J, with 13 bases between the two ends. The germline gives CDR1 SEHNR, CDR2 FQNEAQ (reference sequence).

The gene calls are TRBV6-2 or TRBV6-3 and TRBJ1-1; D is undetermined. V lost 1 base to trimming and J lost 8 bases, with 11 bases between them. From germline, CDR1 is MNHEY and CDR2 SVGEGT. The CDR3 spans 13 residues. The CDR3 DNA sequence: TGTGCCAGCAGTTACTACCCTGAAAGGGAAGCTTTCTTT. This encodes CASSYYPEREAFF.

V is TRBV30 and J is TRBJ2-2; TRBD1 might be the D (5 bases). The CDR3 spans 15 residues. V lost 0 bases to trimming and J lost 3 bases, with 11 bases between them. The germline gives CDR1 GTSNPN, CDR2 SVGIG (reference sequence). The CDR3 nucleotides read TGTGCCTGGAGTGTACCTAGGGGTTACACCGGGGAGCTGTTTTTT. Its protein is CAWSVPRGYTGELFF.

The chain links TRBV10-3 to TRBJ2-1, with 11 bases aligning to TRBD2. V lost 4 bases, J lost 1 base, and 6 bases stayed unmatched. CDR3 length equals 17 residues. Germline V gene sequence: CDR1 ENHRY, CDR2 SYGVKD. The CDR3 DNA reads TGTGCCATCAGTGGCACTAGCGGGAGCGGGTCCTACAATGAGCAGTTCTTC. Translation gives CAISGTSGSGSYNEQFF.

V is TRBV6-6 and J is TRBJ1-1, with 7 bases lining up with TRBD1. This CDR3 spans 14 amino acids. Germline trimming cut 7 bases from V and 1 base from J; bases unmatched to any gene: 6. In germline, CDR1 is MNHNY, CDR2 SVGAGI (reference sequence). In DNA, the CDR3 is TGTGCCAGCACTATCACAGGGGCGAACACTGAAGCTTTCTTT. Translating gives CASTITGANTEAFF.

This chain connects TRBV28 to TRBJ1-1; 10 nucleotides align to TRBD1. Germline assignment: CDR1 MDHEN and CDR2 SYDVKM. The junction had 8 bases not matched to a gene; V was cut back by 6 bases and J by 4 bases. The CDR3 spans 15 residues. The CDR3 loop reads CASRGYGTGATEAFF. The DNA for the CDR3 is TGTGCCAGCAGGGGATACGGGACAGGGGCCACTGAAGCTTTCTTT.

This clone has more than one count but fewer than ten. The chain combines TRBV10-3 with TRBJ2-3, with a weak D call TRBD2 (6 bases). Germline assignment: CDR1 ENHRY and CDR2 SYGVKD. The V and J ends lost 2 bases and 1 base respectively, with 10 bases between them. This CDR3 region has 15 residues. The CDR3 spells CAISEGGGGTDTQYF. The CDR3 nucleotides read TGTGCCATCAGTGAGGGAGGCGGGGGCACAGATACGCAGTATTTT.

The rearrangement uses TRBV7-9 and TRBJ2-7; 8 nucleotides align to TRBD1. This CDR3 has 16 residues. V was clipped by 5 bases and J by 2 bases; unmatched bases: 11. The germline CDR1 and CDR2 sequences are SEHNR and FQNEAQ (reference sequence). The CDR3, as DNA: TGTGCCAGCAGCCTTGACAGGGGCCAGCGACCCTACGAGCAGTACTTC. It is translated as CASSLDRGQRPYEQYF.

The DNA for the CDR3 is TGTGCCTGGAGTCAAGACAGAGTTAATTCACCCCTCCACTTT. Translation gives CAWSQDRVNSPLHF. This chain joins TRBV30 and TRBJ1-6, with D perhaps matching TRBD1 (5 bases). The V gene lost 2 bases and the J gene lost 6 bases, with 11 bases spanning the gap. CDR1 and CDR2 (germline): GTSNPN, SVGIG (reference sequence). CDR3 size: 14 residues.

V usage is TRBV18 and J usage is TRBJ1-2; no clear D gene. V was trimmed by 2 bases and J by 0 bases, leaving 13 bases between them. The CDR3 totals 16 residues. Looked up from germline, CDR1 is KGHSH and CDR2 is LQKENI. The CDR3 DNA reads as TGTGCCAGCTCACCAGTGCAAGCGGTTACTAACTATGGCTACACCTTC. It specifies CASSPVQAVTNYGYTF.

The V call is TRBV29-1, the J call TRBJ2-7; D might be TRBD1 (5 bases). The germline gives CDR1 SQVTM, CDR2 ANQGSEA. The CDR3 has 12 amino acids. V lost 4 bases to trimming and J lost 2 bases, with 9 bases between them. The CDR3, as DNA: TGCAGCGTTGTGTGGGGCGCCTACGAGCAGTACTTC. Protein sequence: CSVVWGAYEQYF.

V gene TRBV6-6 combines with J gene TRBJ2-7; D may be TRBD1 (5 bases). V lost 0 bases to trimming and J lost 0 bases, with 12 bases between them. This CDR3 region has 16 residues. Germline V lookup: CDR1 MNHNY, CDR2 SVGAGI (reference sequence). The chain's CDR3 is CASSYSTQGVSYEQYF. The CDR3 nucleotides are TGTGCCAGCAGTTACTCAACTCAGGGCGTCTCCTACGAGCAGTACTTC.

V and J are TRBV28 and TRBJ2-1; D might be TRBD2 (6 bases). Germline CDR1 and CDR2: MDHEN and SYDVKM. The CDR3 length is 13 residues. Between the trimmed V and J ends, which lost 8 bases and 4 bases, there was a span of 12 bases. The CDR3 loop is CASRTGLYNEQFF. The CDR3 DNA reads TGTGCCAGCCGGACGGGACTGTACAATGAGCAGTTCTTC.

The chain has TRBV5-8 and TRBJ1-6; D gene ambiguous. This CDR3 is built from 17 residues. CDR1 is SGHTS and CDR2 is YDEGEE in the germline V gene. Trimming took off 1 base at V and 0 bases at J, with 11 bases between the two ends. The CDR3 DNA reads as TGTGCCAGCAGCTTGCTCCCTAGGAGCTCCTATAATTCACCCCTCCACTTT. Amino acids: CASSLLPRSSYNSPLHF.

V usage is TRBV24-1 and J usage is TRBJ1-5; TRBD1 might be the D (5 bases). CDR3 size: 15 residues. Germline values: CDR1 KGHDR, CDR2 SFDVKD. Trimming removed 2 bases at V and 4 bases at J, with 11 bases between. The CDR3 sequence: CATSDSRATNQPQHF. The CDR3 region has the DNA TGTGCCACCAGTGATTCCAGGGCAACTAATCAGCCCCAGCATTTT.

The chain joins TRBV3-1 (or the pseudogene TRBV3-2) to TRBJ1-3; D might be TRBD1 (5 bases). This CDR3 region has 14 residues. The V gene's germline CDR1 is LGHDT and CDR2 YNNKEL (reference sequence). Between the trimmed V and J ends, which lost 1 base and 9 bases, there was a span of 13 bases. The CDR3 DNA sequence: TGTGCCAGCAGCCAAGGGGGCGCTACGAGCACCATATATTTT. Amino acids: CASSQGGATSTIYF.

This clone occurred a few times. This chain joins TRBV21-1 and TRBJ1-1; TRBD1 is the table's D call and was not checked against the DNA. TRBV21-1 is an annotated pseudogene. CDR3 length equals 17 residues. The CDR3 loop reads CASSKGDREIMNTEAFF. CDR3 sequence (DNA): TGTGCCAGCAGCAAAGGCGACAGGGAGATAATGAACACTGAAGCTTTCTTT.

The genes are TRBV11-2 and TRBJ2-7; possibly TRBD1 or TRBD2 for D (6 bases each). Germline-derived CDR1 and CDR2 are SGHAT and FQNNGV. The CDR3 covers 13 residues. V lost 3 bases to trimming and J lost 7 bases, with 13 bases between them. CDR3 residues: CASSLGGGTEQYF. CDR3 coding DNA: TGTGCCAGCAGCTTGGGTGGCGGGACAGAGCAGTACTTC.

This rearrangement joins TRBV6-5 to TRBJ2-1; D uncertain. This CDR3 spans 15 amino acids. The germline V gene has CDR1 MNHEY and CDR2 SVGAGI. Trimming stripped 8 bases from V and 0 bases from J, with 14 bases between. The CDR3, as DNA: TGTGCCAGCGAAATTGAAGTCGGCTCCTACAATGAGCAGTTCTTC. Its protein is CASEIEVGSYNEQFF.

The chain employs TRBV6-6 and TRBJ2-1, with TRBD1 matching over 7 bases. CDR1 is MNHNY, CDR2 SVGAGI, per germline (reference sequence). The length of the CDR3 is 15 residues. The V gene end was trimmed by 9 bases and the J gene end by 2 bases; junction bases not matched to a gene: 10. CDR3 coding DNA: TGTGCCAGTGCCCGTGGGACAGAGACCTACAATGAGCAGTTCTTC. As protein: CASARGTETYNEQFF.

The V gene is TRBV27, the J gene TRBJ1-1; D is perhaps TRBD1 (5 bases). Germline loops: CDR1 MNHEY, CDR2 SMNVEV (reference sequence). The CDR3 contains 16 residues. Trimming cost V 6 bases and J 3 bases, with 20 bases left between them. The CDR3 loop reads CASSILPGNPYTEAFF. Written as DNA, the CDR3 is TGTGCCAGCAGCATACTCCCAGGGAACCCTTACACTGAAGCTTTCTTT.

The chain has TRBV4-2 and TRBJ1-4, with D uncertain. Trimming left V 0 bases short and J 5 bases short, with 13 bases between. The CDR3 length is 16 residues. In germline, CDR1 is LGHNA, CDR2 YNFKEQ. The CDR3 DNA follows: TGTGCCAGCAGCCAAGATCGGCAGAGACGAAATGAAAAACTGTTTTTT. Translating it yields CASSQDRQRRNEKLFF.